Listed here are 23 T cell receptor beta chains from one sample, sequenced in a study of shared clonotypes between healthy human individuals. The repertoire was sequenced with immunoSEQ multiplex PCR; TCRdb's copy has only in-frame clones and lacks some. The data hold 2,500,000 or so clones, with around 90% observed a single time. Sequences were obtained from naive CD4+ T cells from PBMCs. Subset defined: CD45RA+ positively selected. The receptors here all came from a man aged 18 to 30 in good health. Some clones in this sample may be carry-over from other donors' samples.

The CDR3 reads CASSHIPGTGEFYGYTF. For the CDR3, the DNA is TGTGCCAGCAGCCACATTCCCGGGACAGGAGAGTTCTATGGCTACACCTTC. The chain combines TRBV7-9 with TRBJ1-2; 8 nucleotides line up with TRBD1. Germline V gene lookup returns CDR1 SEHNR and CDR2 FQNEAQ (reference sequence). V lost 5 bases to trimming and J lost 4 bases; unmatched junction nucleotides: 15. The CDR3 totals 17 residues. Full variable domain (remainder filled in from reference TRBV7-9 and TRBJ1-2): DTGVSQNPRHKITKRGQNVTFRCDPISEHNRLYWYRQTLGQGPEFLTYFQNEAQLEKSRLLSDRFSAERPKGSFSTLEIQRTEQGDSAMYLCASSHIPGTGEFYGYTFGSGTRLTVV.

The chain couples TRBV9 to TRBJ1-5; perhaps TRBD1 as D (5 bases). There are 16 residues in the CDR3. The germline V gene encodes CDR1 SGDLS and CDR2 YYNGEE. Trimming shortened V by 4 bases and J by 4 bases, and 18 bases separated the two germline ends. This chain's CDR3 is CASSPGQGEGNQPQHF. The CDR3 coding sequence is TGTGCCAGCAGCCCCGGGCAGGGAGAGGGGAATCAGCCCCAGCATTTT.

This chain connects TRBV7-2 to TRBJ1-2; tentatively, D is TRBD1 (6 bases). This CDR3 has 18 residues. V was trimmed by 3 bases and J by 4 bases, leaving 24 bases between them. CDR1 is SGHTA and CDR2 is FQGNSA in the germline V gene. Here the CDR3 reads CASSFFRGEDRELYGYTF. The DNA of the CDR3 is TGTGCCAGCAGCTTCTTTCGAGGGGAGGACAGAGAACTCTATGGCTACACCTTC.

The chain uses TRBV20-1 and TRBJ2-1; D remains unclear. CDR3 length: 11 amino acids. Germline V gene data show CDR1 as DFQATT and CDR2 as SNEGSKA (reference sequence). The CDR3 reads CRAAPNNEQFF. CDR3 sequence (DNA): TGCAGGGCGGCCCCGAACAATGAGCAGTTCTTC.

This clone was found a few times. The gene calls are TRBV7-9 and TRBJ1-2, with 8 bases lining up with TRBD1. Germline-derived CDR1 and CDR2 are SEHNR and FQNEAQ (reference sequence). CDR3 length: 15 residues. J gave up 5 bases and V 2 bases, and 7 bases lay outside the gene matches. This chain's CDR3 is CASSLQGAPSYGYTF. The CDR3 DNA reads as TGTGCCAGCAGCTTACAGGGGGCCCCCTCTTATGGCTACACCTTC. Full variable domain (outside the CDR3, taken from reference TRBV7-9 and TRBJ1-2): DTGVSQNPRHKITKRGQNVTFRCDPISEHNRLYWYRQTLGQGPEFLTYFQNEAQLEKSRLLSDRFSAERPKGSFSTLEIQRTEQGDSAMYLCASSLQGAPSYGYTFGSGTRLTVV.

V gene TRBV11-1 combines with J gene TRBJ1-1, with D perhaps matching TRBD1 (6 bases). V was pared by 4 bases and J by 8 bases, with 23 bases between. Germline CDR1 and CDR2: SGHAT and FQDESV (reference sequence). The CDR3 runs 16 residues. CDR3 nucleotide sequence: TGTGCCAGCAGCTCCCTCCGAGTGGGGGCCCCCGCAGAAGCTTTCTTT. Protein: CASSSLRVGAPAEAFF.

The V and J genes are TRBV7-2 and TRBJ1-2; TRBD1 matches 9 bases. V was clipped by 4 bases and J by 7 bases; unmatched bases: 7. CDR3 length equals 14 residues. Germline V gene sequence: CDR1 SGHTA, CDR2 FQGNSA. The CDR3 spells CASSYRQGGGGYTF. The CDR3 DNA is TGTGCCAGCAGCTACCGACAGGGGGGTGGTGGCTACACCTTC. Full variable domain (rest looked up from reference TRBV7-2 and TRBJ1-2): GAGVSQSPSNKVTEKGKDVELRCDPISGHTALYWYRQSLGQGLEFLIYFQGNSAPDKSGLPSDRFSAERTGGSVSTLTIQRTQQEDSAVYLCASSYRQGGGGYTFGSGTRLTVV.

V is TRBV7-3 and J is TRBJ2-6, with no clear D. V was clipped by 2 bases and J by 0 bases, with 8 bases between them. The CDR3 is 16 amino acids. Germline lookup yields CDR1 SGHTA and CDR2 FQGTGA. CDR3: CASSLAGRSGANVLTF. The CDR3 DNA reads TGTGCCAGCAGCTTAGCCGGCCGCTCTGGGGCCAACGTCCTGACTTTC.

The sample holds a few counts of this clone. The chain combines TRBV20-1 with TRBJ2-1; perhaps TRBD2 as D (6 bases). V was trimmed by 2 bases and J by 15 bases, leaving 11 bases between them. Germline-derived CDR1 and CDR2 are DFQATT and SNEGSKA (reference sequence). CDR3 length: 10 amino acids. The CDR3 nucleotides are TGCAGTGCTAGACGACTAGTTCTGTTCTTC. Protein sequence: CSARRLVLFF.

This chain uses TRBV4-1 with TRBJ1-4; D is possibly TRBD1 (6 bases). CDR1 MGHRA and CDR2 YSYEKL come from the germline V gene. CDR3 length equals 14 residues. V was trimmed by 6 bases and J by 1 base, leaving 9 bases between them. CDR3 in DNA: TGCGCCAGCAGGGTAGGGGGAACTAATGAAAAACTGTTTTTT. This sequence encodes CASRVGGTNEKLFF.

In regard to this clone: The same CDR3 arises from other DNA sequences in this sample as well. The rearrangement joins TRBV5-1 to TRBJ1-1; D unresolved. This CDR3 is built from 13 residues. Trimming pared 3 bases from V and 0 bases from J, leaving 6 bases between. The germline V gene encodes CDR1 SGHRS and CDR2 YFSETQ. CDR3 nucleotide sequence: TGCGCCAGCAGCTCCTTGATGAACACTGAAGCTTTCTTT. Translation gives CASSSLMNTEAFF.

The gene calls are TRBV7-3 and TRBJ2-6; 8 nucleotides align to TRBD1. The J segment lost 2 bases and the V segment lost 4 bases, leaving 7 bases of the junction unmatched. CDR3 length: 17 amino acids. Germline values: CDR1 SGHTA, CDR2 FQGTGA. For the CDR3, the DNA is TGTGCCAGCAGCTACGGACAGGGCATTACTGGGGCCAACGTCCTGACTTTC. Protein: CASSYGQGITGANVLTF.

The CDR3 sequence is CASRQAGQQETQYF. Written as DNA, the CDR3 is TGTGCCAGCCGACAGGCAGGACAGCAAGAGACCCAGTACTTC. V and J are TRBV6-6 and TRBJ2-5; D may be TRBD1 (6 bases). Per germline, CDR1 MNHNY and CDR2 SVGAGI (reference sequence). The CDR3 runs 14 residues. Trimming removed 8 bases from V and 2 bases from J, with 15 bases in between.

The chain uses TRBV19 and TRBJ2-7; the D gene is possibly TRBD2 (6 bases). In germline, CDR1 is LNHDA, CDR2 SQIVND (reference sequence). The V end was cut by 3 bases, the J end by 7 bases, with 13 bases between. The CDR3 length is 13 residues. This CDR3 is CASSITARGEQYF. The CDR3 region has the DNA TGTGCCAGTAGTATTACGGCTCGGGGGGAGCAGTACTTC.

This chain joins TRBV20-1 and TRBJ1-4; no reliable D call. This CDR3 has 11 amino acids. Deletions cut 3 bases from V and 5 bases from J, with 4 bases between. From germline, CDR1 is DFQATT and CDR2 SNEGSKA (reference sequence). The CDR3 DNA sequence: TGCAGTGCTAGTCGAAATGAAAAACTGTTTTTT. Protein: CSASRNEKLFF.

The chain combines TRBV6-1 with TRBJ1-5; 9 nucleotides line up with TRBD1. This CDR3 has 15 residues. The ends lost 6 bases at V and 6 bases at J; junction bases unmatched: 9. Germline values: CDR1 MNHNS, CDR2 SASEGT. The CDR3 sequence is CASRAIGTGTQPQHF. As DNA, the CDR3 is TGTGCCAGCAGAGCAATCGGGACAGGGACTCAGCCCCAGCATTTT.

The V and J genes are TRBV23-1 and TRBJ2-3; TRBD2 agrees at 7 bases. TRBV23-1 falls under the ORF class, with uncertain function. This CDR3 comprises 16 residues. V lost 0 bases and J lost 3; bases outside the gene matches: 6. The CDR3 sequence: CASSQSGPGGTDTQYF. The CDR3 DNA follows: TGCGCCAGCAGTCAATCGGGCCCCGGGGGGACAGATACGCAGTATTTT.

The V and J genes are TRBV28 and TRBJ2-7; D is perhaps TRBD1 (8 bases). Germline lookup yields CDR1 MDHEN and CDR2 SYDVKM. The CDR3 consists of 15 residues. The V end was cut by 6 bases, the J end by 3 bases, with 18 bases between. The CDR3 DNA is TGTGCCAGCAGACAGTACAGGGGGGGAATCTACGAGCAGTACTTC. Protein: CASRQYRGGIYEQYF.

This clone was found a few times. This sequence joins TRBV27 and TRBJ1-5; tentatively, D is TRBD1 (5 bases). Between the trimmed V and J ends, which lost 2 bases and 0 bases, there was a span of 14 bases. The CDR3 is 17 residues long. In germline, CDR1 is MNHEY, CDR2 SMNVEV (reference sequence). The CDR3 DNA reads TGTGCCAGCAGTTTAAAAGCCGCGGGGCCTAGCAATCAGCCCCAGCATTTT. This codes for CASSLKAAGPSNQPQHF.

V usage is TRBV7-8 and J usage is TRBJ2-4; the D gene could be TRBD1 or TRBD2 (6 bases each). The CDR3 loop spans 14 amino acids. Germline lookup yields CDR1 SGHVS and CDR2 FQNEAQ. Trimming took off 5 bases at V and 5 bases at J, with 13 bases between the two ends. CDR3 in amino acids: CASSRRDTQNIQYF. In nucleotides, the CDR3 is TGTGCCAGCAGCCGGCGGGACACACAAAACATTCAGTACTTC.

The V gene is TRBV2, the J gene TRBJ2-7; the D call may be TRBD1 or TRBD2 (6 bases each). CDR3 length: 15 amino acids. V was clipped by 5 bases and J by 3 bases, with 17 bases between them. Germline CDR1 and CDR2: SNHLY and FYNNEI. The CDR3 sequence: CASSRGGATGYEQYF. In DNA, the CDR3 is TGTGCCAGCAGTAGAGGAGGGGCGACAGGCTACGAGCAGTACTTC.

This chain joins TRBV5-1 and TRBJ2-7, with 8 nucleotides matching TRBD1. Germline CDR1 and CDR2: SGHRS and YFSETQ. The CDR3 length is 15 residues. V lost 0 bases, J lost 3 bases, and 5 bases stayed unmatched. CDR3 amino acids: CASSLVAGQGYEQYF. CDR3 nucleotide sequence: TGCGCCAGCAGCTTGGTAGCAGGACAGGGCTACGAGCAGTACTTC.

In its sample, this clone was seen once. Other DNA sequences of this sample code for an identical CDR3. The rearrangement uses TRBV7-9 and TRBJ2-7; D is ambiguous. In germline, CDR1 is SEHNR, CDR2 FQNEAQ (reference sequence). CDR3 length: 17 residues. V was clipped by 2 bases and J by 7 bases, with 24 bases between them. CDR3 DNA sequence: TGTGCCAGCAGCTTATTTCGTAGCCAAGGGTCGTCTTGGGAGCAGTACTTC. Its translation: CASSLFRSQGSSWEQYF. Together with reference TRBV7-9 and TRBJ2-7, the CDR3 gives the full variable domain: DTGVSQNPRHKITKRGQNVTFRCDPISEHNRLYWYRQTLGQGPEFLTYFQNEAQLEKSRLLSDRFSAERPKGSFSTLEIQRTEQGDSAMYLCASSLFRSQGSSWEQYFGPGTRLTVT.